This is a list of T cell receptor beta chains from one sample in a study of cytomegalovirus exposure and HLA in healthy donors. Here immunoSEQ multiplex PCR was the method, and the copy in TCRdb shows in-frame clones only, minus some. This sample has 150,000 to 200,000 clones, with 77% found just once. The sequenced material came from PBMCs. Receptors originate from a young man in good health and CMV-seropositive. Each CDR3 is given with its conserved first and last residue. D genes are given only for firm matches. Size is stated for part of the rows, as once, few or many counts, or as a class when the clone is expanded.

D,V,size,J,DNA,CDR3
TRBD2,TRBV5-3,once,TRBJ2-5,TGTGCCAGACGGACTAGCGGGGGGGCCGAGGAGACCCAGTACTTC,CARRTSGGAEETQYF
-,TRBV28,-,TRBJ2-3,TGTGCCAGCCAAATTCAGGGTCGGACAGATACGCAGTATTTT,CASQIQGRTDTQYF
TRBD1,TRBV5-1,-,TRBJ2-1,TGCGCCAGCAGCTCGGGACAGGGGGTCACCAATGAGCAGTTCTTC,CASSSGQGVTNEQFF
-,TRBV2,-,TRBJ1-3,TGTGCCAGCTCCCGCTCTGGAAACACCATATATTTT,CASSRSGNTIYF
TRBD2,TRBV19,-,TRBJ2-3,TGTGCCAGTAGTAAGGGACTACCCAGCACAGATACGCAGTATTTT,CASSKGLPSTDTQYF
-,TRBV5-1,-,TRBJ2-7,TGCGCCAGCGGCAGCGGCCCCAGCTCCTACGAGCAGTACTTC,CASGSGPSSYEQYF
TRBD1,TRBV7-2,few,TRBJ1-2,TGTGCCAGCAGCCCCCGACAGGGGAACTATGGCTACACCTTC,CASSPRQGNYGYTF
-,TRBV9,-,TRBJ2-3,TGTGCCAGCAGCCCTGGGGGCAAAGATACGCAGTATTTT,CASSPGGKDTQYF
-,TRBV10-3,few,TRBJ1-5,TGTGCCATCAGTGAAAGGACAGATAGCAATCAGCCCCAGCATTTT,CAISERTDSNQPQHF
TRBD2,TRBV18,-,TRBJ2-7,TGTGCCAGCTCACCATTGCGGGGGAGCTCCTACGAGCAGTACTTC,CASSPLRGSSYEQYF
-,TRBV12-2,-,TRBJ1-6,TGTGCAAGTCGGTATCCCCATTGGGCAGCCAAAGGATCACCCCTCCACTTT,CASRYPHWAAKGSPLHF
-,TRBV30,-,TRBJ1-2,TGTGCCTGGAGTGGTCACAGGGCCCACTATGGCTACACCTTC,CAWSGHRAHYGYTF
TRBD2,TRBV7-6,-,TRBJ2-5,TGTGCCAGCAGCTTAGCGGCGGGACTAAAGGGGACCCAGTACTTC,CASSLAAGLKGTQYF
-,TRBV30,-,TRBJ1-1,TGTGCCTGGAGTAAGCAGGGTTACACTGAAGCTTTCTTT,CAWSKQGYTEAFF
TRBD1,TRBV19,-,TRBJ2-7,TGTGCCAGTCCCGATTTTCTCATTCGGGACAGGGGGCCCGAGCAGTACTTC,CASPDFLIRDRGPEQYF
TRBD1,TRBV25-1,few,TRBJ2-2,TGTGCCAGCGGCAGGGGGTCCGGGGAGCTGTTTTTT,CASGRGSGELFF
TRBD1,TRBV30,-,TRBJ1-4,TGTGCCTGGGCCGGGACAGGGGTGAGAAAACTGTTTTTT,CAWAGTGVRKLFF
-,TRBV9,few,TRBJ2-2,TGTGCCAGCAGCGAAAACCCAAGAGGTTTAAACACCGGGGAGCTGTTTTTT,CASSENPRGLNTGELFF
TRBD1,TRBV27,-,TRBJ2-7,TGTGCCAGCAGTCCGGGGACAGAGTCCTACGAGCAGTACTTC,CASSPGTESYEQYF
TRBD1,TRBV28,-,TRBJ2-1,TGTGCCAGCAGTTTCACGTGGACAGGGAGCTCCTACAATGAGCAGTTCTTC,CASSFTWTGSSYNEQFF
-,TRBV27,once,TRBJ1-2,TGTGCCAGCAGTCTAGGGGTTGGATATGGCTACACCTTC,CASSLGVGYGYTF
TRBD2,TRBV6-1,-,TRBJ2-7,TGTGCCAGCAGCGAGCGGGGCCCCTACGAGCAGTACTTC,CASSERGPYEQYF
-,TRBV7-9,-,TRBJ1-2,TGTGCCAGCAGCGCCTACATGGAGGAGGGCTACACCTTC,CASSAYMEEGYTF
TRBD1,TRBV6-6,-,TRBJ2-3,TGTGCCAGCAGTTATTCAGGACAGGGCCCAGATACGCAGTATTTT,CASSYSGQGPDTQYF
-,TRBV29-1,-,TRBJ1-5,TGCAGCGTTGCCAGGGGAAGCAATCAGCCCCAGCATTTT,CSVARGSNQPQHF
TRBD1,TRBV27,-,TRBJ1-1,TGTGCCAGCAGTAAGCCGGGACAGCTGAACACTGAAGCTTTCTTT,CASSKPGQLNTEAFF
-,TRBV6-5,-,TRBJ1-1,TGTGCCAGCATCCTCCGGGGTGAAGCTTTCTTT,CASILRGEAFF